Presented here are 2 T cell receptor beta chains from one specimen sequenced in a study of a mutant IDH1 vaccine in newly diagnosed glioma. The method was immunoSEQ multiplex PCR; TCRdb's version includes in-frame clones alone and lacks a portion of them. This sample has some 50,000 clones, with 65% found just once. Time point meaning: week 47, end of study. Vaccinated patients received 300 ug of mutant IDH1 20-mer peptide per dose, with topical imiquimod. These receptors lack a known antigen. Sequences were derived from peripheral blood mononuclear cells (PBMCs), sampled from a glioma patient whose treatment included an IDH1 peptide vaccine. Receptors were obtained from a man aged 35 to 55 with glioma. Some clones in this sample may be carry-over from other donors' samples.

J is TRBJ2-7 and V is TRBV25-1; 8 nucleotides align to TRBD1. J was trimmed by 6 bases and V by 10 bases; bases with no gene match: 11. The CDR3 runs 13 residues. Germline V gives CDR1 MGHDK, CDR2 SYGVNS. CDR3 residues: CATQGAGVGEQYF. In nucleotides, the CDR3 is TGTGCCACCCAGGGGGCCGGGGTGGGCGAGCAGTACTTC.

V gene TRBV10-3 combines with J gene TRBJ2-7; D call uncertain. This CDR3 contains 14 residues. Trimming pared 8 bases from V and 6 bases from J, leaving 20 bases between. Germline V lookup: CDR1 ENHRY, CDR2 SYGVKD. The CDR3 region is CAISDSGNPSEQYF. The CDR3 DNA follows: TGTGCCATCTCTGATAGTGGGAATCCCTCCGAGCAGTACTTC.